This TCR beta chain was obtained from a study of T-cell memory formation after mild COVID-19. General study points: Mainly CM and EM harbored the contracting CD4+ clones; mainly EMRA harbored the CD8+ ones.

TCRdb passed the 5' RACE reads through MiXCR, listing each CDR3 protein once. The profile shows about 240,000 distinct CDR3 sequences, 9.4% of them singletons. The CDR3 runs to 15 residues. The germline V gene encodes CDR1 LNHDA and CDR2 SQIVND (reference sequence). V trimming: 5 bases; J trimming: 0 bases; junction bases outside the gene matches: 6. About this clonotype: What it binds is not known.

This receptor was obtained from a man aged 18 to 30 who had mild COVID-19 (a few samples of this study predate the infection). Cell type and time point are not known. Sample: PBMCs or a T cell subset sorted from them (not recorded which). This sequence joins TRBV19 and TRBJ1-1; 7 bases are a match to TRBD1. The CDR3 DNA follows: TGTGCCAGTAGTGTCAACAGGGGCGTGAACACTGAAGCTTTCTTT. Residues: CASSVNRGVNTEAFF.